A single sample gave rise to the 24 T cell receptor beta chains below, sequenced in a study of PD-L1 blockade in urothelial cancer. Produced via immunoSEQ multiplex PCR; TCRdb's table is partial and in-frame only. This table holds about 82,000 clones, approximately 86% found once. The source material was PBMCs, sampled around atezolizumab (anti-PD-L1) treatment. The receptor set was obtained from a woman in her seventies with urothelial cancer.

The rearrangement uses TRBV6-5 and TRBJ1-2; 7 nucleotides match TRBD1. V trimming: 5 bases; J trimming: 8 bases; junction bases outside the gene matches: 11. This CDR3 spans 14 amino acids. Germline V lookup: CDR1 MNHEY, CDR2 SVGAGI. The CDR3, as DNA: TGTGCCAGCAGTCGCGAATCGACAGGGATCGGCTACACCTTC. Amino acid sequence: CASSRESTGIGYTF.

The CDR3 DNA reads as TGCGCCAGCCAGGGGACAGACTACAATGAGCAGTTCTTC. Amino acid sequence: CASQGTDYNEQFF. The V and J genes are TRBV10-1 and TRBJ2-1; 7 bases are shared with TRBD1. This CDR3 has 13 amino acids. CDR1 and CDR2 from the germline V gene are WNHNN and SYGVQD (reference sequence). V lost 8 bases and J lost 3; bases outside the gene matches: 4.

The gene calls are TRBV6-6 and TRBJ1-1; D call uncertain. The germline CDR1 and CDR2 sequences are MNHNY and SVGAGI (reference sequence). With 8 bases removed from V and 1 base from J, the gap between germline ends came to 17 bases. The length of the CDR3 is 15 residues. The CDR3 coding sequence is TGTGCCAGCTTTTATGCAGGCCTTCGGAACACTGAAGCTTTCTTT. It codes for CASFYAGLRNTEAFF.

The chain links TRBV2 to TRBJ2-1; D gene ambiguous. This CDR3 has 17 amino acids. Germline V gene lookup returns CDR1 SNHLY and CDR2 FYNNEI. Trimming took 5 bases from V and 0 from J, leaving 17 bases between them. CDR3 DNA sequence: TGTGCCAGCAGTCCGACTGTGACGTACTACTCCTACAATGAGCAGTTCTTC. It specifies CASSPTVTYYSYNEQFF. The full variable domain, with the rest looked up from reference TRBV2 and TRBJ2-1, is EPEVTQTPSHQVTQMGQEVILRCVPISNHLYFYWYRQILGQKVEFLVSFYNNEISEKSEIFDDQFSVERPDGSNFTLKIRSTKLEDSAMYFCASSPTVTYYSYNEQFFGPGTRLTVL.

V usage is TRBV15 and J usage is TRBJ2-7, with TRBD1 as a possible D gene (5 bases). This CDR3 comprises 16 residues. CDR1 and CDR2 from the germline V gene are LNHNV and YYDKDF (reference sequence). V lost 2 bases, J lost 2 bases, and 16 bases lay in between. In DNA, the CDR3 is TGTGCCACCAGCAGACCTGGGGCAGGTATAACCTACGAGCAGTACTTC. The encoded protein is CATSRPGAGITYEQYF.

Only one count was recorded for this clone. CDR3 sequence reads: CASSLAPASNEKLFF. The DNA of the CDR3 is TGTGCCAGCAGTTTGGCGCCAGCGAGTAATGAAAAACTGTTTTTT. V and J are TRBV27 and TRBJ1-4; D remains unclear. The CDR3 runs to 15 residues. Germline V lookup: CDR1 MNHEY, CDR2 SMNVEV (reference sequence). Trimming removed 3 bases from V and 4 bases from J, with 12 bases in between.

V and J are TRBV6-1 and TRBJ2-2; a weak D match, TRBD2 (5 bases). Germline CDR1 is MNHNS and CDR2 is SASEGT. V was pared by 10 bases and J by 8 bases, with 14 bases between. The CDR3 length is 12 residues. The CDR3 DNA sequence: TGTGCCACTCGGGGTTATTTGGGGGAGCTGTTTTTT. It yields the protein CATRGYLGELFF.

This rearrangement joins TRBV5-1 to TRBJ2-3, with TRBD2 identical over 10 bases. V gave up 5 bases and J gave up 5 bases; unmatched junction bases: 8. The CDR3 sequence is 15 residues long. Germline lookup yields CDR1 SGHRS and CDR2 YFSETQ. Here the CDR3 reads CASRPIAGGQDTQYF. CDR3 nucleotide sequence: TGCGCCAGCAGACCAATAGCGGGAGGTCAAGATACGCAGTATTTT. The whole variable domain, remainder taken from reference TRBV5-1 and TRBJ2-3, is KAGVTQTPRYLIKTRGQQVTLSCSPISGHRSVSWYQQTPGQGLQFLFEYFSETQRNKGNFPGRFSGRQFSNSRSEMNVSTLELGDSALYLCASRPIAGGQDTQYFGPGTRLTVL.

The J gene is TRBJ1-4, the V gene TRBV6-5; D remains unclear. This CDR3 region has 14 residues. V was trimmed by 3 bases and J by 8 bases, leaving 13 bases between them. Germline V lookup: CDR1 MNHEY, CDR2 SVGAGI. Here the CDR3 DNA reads TGTGCCAGCAGTTATCGGTCGACTGGAGAAAAACTGTTTTTT. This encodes CASSYRSTGEKLFF.

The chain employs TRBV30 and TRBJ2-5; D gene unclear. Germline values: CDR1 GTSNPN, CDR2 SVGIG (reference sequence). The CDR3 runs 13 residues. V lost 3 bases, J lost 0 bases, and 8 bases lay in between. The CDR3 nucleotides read TGTGCCTGGAGCTGGGCCTACCAAGAGACCCAGTACTTC. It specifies CAWSWAYQETQYF.

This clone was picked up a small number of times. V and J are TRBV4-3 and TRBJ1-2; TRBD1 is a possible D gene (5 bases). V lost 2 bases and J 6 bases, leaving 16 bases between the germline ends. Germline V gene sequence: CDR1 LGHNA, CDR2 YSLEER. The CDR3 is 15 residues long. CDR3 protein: CASSQWGLLKDGYTF. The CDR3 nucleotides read TGCGCCAGCAGCCAATGGGGACTTCTGAAGGATGGCTACACCTTC.

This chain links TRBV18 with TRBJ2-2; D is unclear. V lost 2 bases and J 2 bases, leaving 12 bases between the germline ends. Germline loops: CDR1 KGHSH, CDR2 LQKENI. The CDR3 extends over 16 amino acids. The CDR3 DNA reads TGTGCCAGCTCACCAATGAGTCCAATTAACACCGGGGAGCTGTTTTTT. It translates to CASSPMSPINTGELFF.

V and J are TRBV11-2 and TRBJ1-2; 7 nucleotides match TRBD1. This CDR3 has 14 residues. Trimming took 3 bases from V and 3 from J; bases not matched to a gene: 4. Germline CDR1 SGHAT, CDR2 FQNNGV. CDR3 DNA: TGTGCCAGCAGCTTTAACAGGGGAGACTATGGCTACACCTTC. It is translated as CASSFNRGDYGYTF.

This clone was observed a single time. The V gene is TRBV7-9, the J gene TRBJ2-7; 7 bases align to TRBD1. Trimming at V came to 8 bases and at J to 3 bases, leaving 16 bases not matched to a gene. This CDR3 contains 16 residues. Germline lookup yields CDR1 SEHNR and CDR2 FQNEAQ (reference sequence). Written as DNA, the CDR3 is TGTGCCAGCCTCCAGTCGGGGACAGAAAGATTCTACGAGCAGTACTTC. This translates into CASLQSGTERFYEQYF.

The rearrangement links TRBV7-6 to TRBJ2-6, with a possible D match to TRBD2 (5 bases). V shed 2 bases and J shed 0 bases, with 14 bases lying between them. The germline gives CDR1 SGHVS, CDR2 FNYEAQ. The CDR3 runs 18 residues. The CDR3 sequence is CASSLLASQPSGANVLTF. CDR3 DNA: TGTGCCAGCAGCTTATTAGCGTCACAGCCCTCTGGGGCCAACGTCCTGACTTTC.

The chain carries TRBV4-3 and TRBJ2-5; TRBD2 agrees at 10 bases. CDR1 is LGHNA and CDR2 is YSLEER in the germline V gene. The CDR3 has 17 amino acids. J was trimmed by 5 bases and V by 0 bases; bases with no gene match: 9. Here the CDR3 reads CASSQEQGSGGLETQYF. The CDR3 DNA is TGCGCCAGCAGCCAAGAGCAGGGTAGCGGGGGGCTGGAGACCCAGTACTTC.

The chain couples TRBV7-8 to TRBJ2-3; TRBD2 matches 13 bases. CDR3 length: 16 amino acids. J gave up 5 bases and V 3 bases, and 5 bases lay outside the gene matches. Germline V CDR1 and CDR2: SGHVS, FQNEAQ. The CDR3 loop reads CASSFRGLAGLDTQYF. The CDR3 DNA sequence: TGTGCCAGCAGCTTCCGGGGACTAGCGGGGTTAGATACGCAGTATTTT. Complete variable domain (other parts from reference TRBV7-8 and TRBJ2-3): GAGVSQSPRYKVAKRGQDVALRCDPISGHVSLFWYQQALGQGPEFLTYFQNEAQLDKSGLPSDRFFAERPEGSVSTLKIQRTQQEDSAVYLCASSFRGLAGLDTQYFGPGTRLTVL.

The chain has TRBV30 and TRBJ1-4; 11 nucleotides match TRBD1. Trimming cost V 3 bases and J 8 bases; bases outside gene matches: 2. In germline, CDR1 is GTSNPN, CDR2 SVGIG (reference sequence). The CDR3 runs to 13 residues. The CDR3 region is CAWRDRGREKLFF. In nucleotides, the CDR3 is TGTGCCTGGAGGGACAGGGGGCGCGAAAAACTGTTTTTT.

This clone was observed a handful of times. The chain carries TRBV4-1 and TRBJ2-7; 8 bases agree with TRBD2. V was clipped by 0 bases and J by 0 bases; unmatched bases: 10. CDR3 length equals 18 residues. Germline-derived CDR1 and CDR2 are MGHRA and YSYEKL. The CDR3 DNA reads TGCGCCAGCAGCCAAGATCTATGGCTAGCGGGCCTCTCCTACGAGCAGTACTTC. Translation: CASSQDLWLAGLSYEQYF.

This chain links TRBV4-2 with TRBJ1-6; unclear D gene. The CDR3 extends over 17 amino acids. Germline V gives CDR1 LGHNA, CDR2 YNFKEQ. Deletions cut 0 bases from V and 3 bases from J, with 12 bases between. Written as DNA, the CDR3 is TGTGCCAGCAGCCAAGAGAGGGCAGGAGGCTATAATTCACCCCTCCACTTT. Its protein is CASSQERAGGYNSPLHF.

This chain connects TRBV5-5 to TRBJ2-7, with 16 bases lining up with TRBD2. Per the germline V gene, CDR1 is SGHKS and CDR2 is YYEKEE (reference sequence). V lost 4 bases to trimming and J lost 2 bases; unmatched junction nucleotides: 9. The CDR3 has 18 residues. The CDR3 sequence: CASSMGLAGGLGTYEQYF. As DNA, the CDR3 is TGTGCCAGCAGCATGGGACTAGCGGGAGGGCTGGGGACCTACGAGCAGTACTTC.

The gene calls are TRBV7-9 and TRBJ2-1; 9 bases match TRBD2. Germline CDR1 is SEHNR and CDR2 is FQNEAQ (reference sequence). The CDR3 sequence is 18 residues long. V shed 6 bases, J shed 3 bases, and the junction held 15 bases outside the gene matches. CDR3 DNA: TGTGCCAGCAGTTCACTTCGATTAGCGGGAGATAGCTACAATGAGCAGTTCTTC. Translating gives CASSSLRLAGDSYNEQFF.

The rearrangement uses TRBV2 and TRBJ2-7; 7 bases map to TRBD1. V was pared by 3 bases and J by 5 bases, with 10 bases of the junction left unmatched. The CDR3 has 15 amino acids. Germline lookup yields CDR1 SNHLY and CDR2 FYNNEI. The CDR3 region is CASSDRQGSLNEQYF. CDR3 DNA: TGTGCCAGCAGTGATCGACAGGGAAGTTTAAACGAGCAGTACTTC.

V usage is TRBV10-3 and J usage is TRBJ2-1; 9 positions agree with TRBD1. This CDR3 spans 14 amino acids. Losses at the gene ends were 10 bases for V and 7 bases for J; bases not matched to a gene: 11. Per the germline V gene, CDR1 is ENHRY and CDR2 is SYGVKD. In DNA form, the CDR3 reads TGTGCCACCCTTGTGGGACAGGGTTGGAATGAGCAGTTCTTC. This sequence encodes CATLVGQGWNEQFF.